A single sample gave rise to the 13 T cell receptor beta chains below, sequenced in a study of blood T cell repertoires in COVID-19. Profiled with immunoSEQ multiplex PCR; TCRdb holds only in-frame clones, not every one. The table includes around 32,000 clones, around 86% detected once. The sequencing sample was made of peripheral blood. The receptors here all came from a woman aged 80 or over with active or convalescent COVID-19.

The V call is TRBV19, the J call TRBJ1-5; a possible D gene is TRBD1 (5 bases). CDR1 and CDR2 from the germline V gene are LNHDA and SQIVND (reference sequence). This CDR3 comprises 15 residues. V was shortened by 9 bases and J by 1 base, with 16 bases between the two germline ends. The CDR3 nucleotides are TGTGCCAGCATCGACCCCAGGGCGAGCAATCAGCCCCAGCATTTT. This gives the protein CASIDPRASNQPQHF.

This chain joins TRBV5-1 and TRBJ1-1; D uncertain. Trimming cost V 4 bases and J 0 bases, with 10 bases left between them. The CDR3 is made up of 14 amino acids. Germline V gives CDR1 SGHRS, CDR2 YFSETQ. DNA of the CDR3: TGCGCCAGCAGCCCGGCCGGGGTGAACACTGAAGCTTTCTTT. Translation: CASSPAGVNTEAFF.

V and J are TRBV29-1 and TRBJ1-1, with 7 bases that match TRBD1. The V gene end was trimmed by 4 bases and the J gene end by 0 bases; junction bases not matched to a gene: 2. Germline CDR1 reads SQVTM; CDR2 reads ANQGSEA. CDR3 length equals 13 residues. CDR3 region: CSVATGVNTEAFF. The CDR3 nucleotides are TGCAGCGTTGCTACAGGGGTGAACACTGAAGCTTTCTTT.

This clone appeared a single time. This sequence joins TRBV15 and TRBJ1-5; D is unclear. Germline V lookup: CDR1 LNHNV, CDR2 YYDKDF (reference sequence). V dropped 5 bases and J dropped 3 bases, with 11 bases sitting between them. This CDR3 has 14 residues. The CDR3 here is CATSDLEVNQPQHF. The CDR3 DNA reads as TGTGCCACCAGCGACCTGGAGGTCAATCAGCCCCAGCATTTT.

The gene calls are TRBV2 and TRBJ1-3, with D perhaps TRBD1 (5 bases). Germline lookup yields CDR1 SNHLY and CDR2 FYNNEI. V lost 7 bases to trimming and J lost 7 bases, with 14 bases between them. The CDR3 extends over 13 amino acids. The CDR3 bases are TGTGCCAGCATTGGGCAGGGTGGTAACACCATATATTTT. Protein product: CASIGQGGNTIYF.

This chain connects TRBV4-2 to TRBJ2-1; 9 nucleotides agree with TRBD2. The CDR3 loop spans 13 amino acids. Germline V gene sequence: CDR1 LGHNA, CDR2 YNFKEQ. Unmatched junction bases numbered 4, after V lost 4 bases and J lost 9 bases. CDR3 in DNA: TGTGCCAGCAGCCCCACAGCGGGAGGTGAGCAGTTCTTC. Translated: CASSPTAGGEQFF.

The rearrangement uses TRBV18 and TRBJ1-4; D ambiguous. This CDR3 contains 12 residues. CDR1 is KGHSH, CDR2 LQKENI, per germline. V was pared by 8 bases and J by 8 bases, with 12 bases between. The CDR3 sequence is CASREVSEKLFF. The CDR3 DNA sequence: TGTGCCAGCCGGGAAGTCTCGGAAAAACTGTTTTTT.

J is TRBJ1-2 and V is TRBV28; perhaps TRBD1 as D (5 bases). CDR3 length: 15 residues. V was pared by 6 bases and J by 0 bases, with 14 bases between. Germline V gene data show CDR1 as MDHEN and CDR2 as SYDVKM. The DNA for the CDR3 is TGTGCCAGCAGCCAAAGTGGAGGGGCTAACTATGGCTACACCTTC. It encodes CASSQSGGANYGYTF.

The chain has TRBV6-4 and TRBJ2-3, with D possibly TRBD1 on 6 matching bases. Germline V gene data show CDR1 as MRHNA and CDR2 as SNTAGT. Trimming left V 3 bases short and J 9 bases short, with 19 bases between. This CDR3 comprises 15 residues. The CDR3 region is CASSDQTGLQGTQYF. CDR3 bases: TGTGCCAGCAGTGATCAGACAGGTCTTCAGGGGACGCAGTATTTT.

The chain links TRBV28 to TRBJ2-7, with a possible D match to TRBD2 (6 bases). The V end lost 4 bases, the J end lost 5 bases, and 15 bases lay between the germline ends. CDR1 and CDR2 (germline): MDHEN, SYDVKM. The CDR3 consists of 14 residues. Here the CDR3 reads CASSSVGGKDEQYF. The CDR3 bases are TGTGCCAGCAGTTCCGTGGGGGGTAAGGACGAGCAGTACTTC.

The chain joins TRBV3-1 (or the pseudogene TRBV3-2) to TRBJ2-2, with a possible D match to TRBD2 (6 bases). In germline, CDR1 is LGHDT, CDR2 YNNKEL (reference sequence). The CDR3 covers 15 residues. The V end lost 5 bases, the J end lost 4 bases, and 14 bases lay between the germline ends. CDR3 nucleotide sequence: TGTGCCAGCAGCTCGTCGGACTATTTCACCGGGGAGCTGTTTTTT. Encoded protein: CASSSSDYFTGELFF.

The CDR3 loop is CATSRFLAGGYNEQFF. CDR3 DNA: TGTGCCACCAGCAGATTCCTGGCGGGGGGGTACAATGAGCAGTTCTTC. V gene TRBV15 combines with J gene TRBJ2-1; 9 nucleotides align to TRBD2. In germline, CDR1 is LNHNV, CDR2 YYDKDF (reference sequence). The V gene end was trimmed by 2 bases and the J gene end by 4 bases; junction bases not matched to a gene: 6. There are 16 residues in the CDR3.

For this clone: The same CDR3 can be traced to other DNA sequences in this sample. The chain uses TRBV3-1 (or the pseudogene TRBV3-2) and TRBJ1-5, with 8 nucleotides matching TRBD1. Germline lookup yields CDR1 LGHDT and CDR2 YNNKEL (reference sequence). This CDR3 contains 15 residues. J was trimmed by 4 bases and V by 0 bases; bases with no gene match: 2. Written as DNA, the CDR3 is TGTGCCAGCAGCCAAGACAGGGGGCGTAATCAGCCCCAGCATTTT. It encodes CASSQDRGRNQPQHF.